The rows below give T cell receptor beta chains drawn from one sample of a study of OX40 agonist ivuxolimab in advanced cancers. TCRdb keeps only in-frame clones here, not all; method: immunoSEQ multiplex PCR. The sample has 78,000 or so clones; around 90% are singletons. Sequences were derived from CD4+ or CD8+ T cells sorted from blood, sampled in a trial of the OX40 agonist ivuxolimab. All receptors derive from an adult with an advanced solid tumor such as melanoma, head and neck, liver or kidney cancer. CDR3s include the opening cysteine and the closing phenylalanine or tryptophan.

j_gene: TRBJ2-1; v_gene: TRBV19; CDR3aa: CASSPPGTGRKPNEQFF
j_gene: TRBJ2-3; v_gene: TRBV30; CDR3aa: CAWREVEGTQYF
j_gene: TRBJ2-7; v_gene: TRBV23-1; CDR3aa: CASSPNVGPPLSYEQYF
j_gene: TRBJ2-7; v_gene: TRBV4-3; CDR3aa: CASRLAQGSNEQYF
j_gene: TRBJ1-1; v_gene: TRBV7-9; CDR3aa: CASSSGVTEAFF
j_gene: TRBJ2-1; v_gene: TRBV11-3; CDR3aa: CASSLPGGDEQFF
j_gene: TRBJ1-2; v_gene: TRBV5-4; CDR3aa: CASREAGTGTSYYGYTF
j_gene: TRBJ1-4; v_gene: TRBV12-5; CDR3aa: CASGLFSTSQGEKLFF
j_gene: TRBJ2-1; v_gene: TRBV7-8; CDR3aa: CASSPGLAGGEIYNEQFF
j_gene: TRBJ2-3; v_gene: TRBV2; CDR3aa: CASSEFEWGTDTQYF
j_gene: TRBJ2-7; v_gene: TRBV27; CDR3aa: CASSLLGRTSYEQYF
j_gene: TRBJ2-7; v_gene: TRBV21-1; CDR3aa: CASSKDFPERDGQYF
j_gene: TRBJ2-7; v_gene: TRBV28; CDR3aa: CASSLIDYEQYF
j_gene: TRBJ1-3; v_gene: TRBV4-1; CDR3aa: CASSQEQTADTIYF